The sequence of this T cell receptor (beta chain) was determined in a study of T cells in Graves' hyperthyroidism and ophthalmopathy (dated by TCRdb to the late 2010s). Background for the entire study: Peripheral blood was sampled at the time of initial diagnosis, prior to any treatment. To identify distinguishing TCR V-J signatures, a discovery cohort of about a hundred patients was used, comprising 43 with Graves' ophthalmopathy and some 60 with stable Graves' hyperthyroidism. Prospective prediction of ophthalmopathy was tested in an independent validation cohort consisting of some 20 hyperthyroidism patients and some 17 patients who later progressed to ophthalmopathy. The 100 or so discovery patients were divided at random into training and test sets in a 7:3 ratio. In roughly six Graves' hyperthyroidism patients, the study also compared T-cell repertoires from thyroid tissue with T-cell repertoires from blood. After sampling, hyperthyroidism patients received methimazole starting at 30 mg daily, and ophthalmopathy patients received high-dose intravenous methylprednisolone. The paper describes TCR Vbeta CDR3 sequencing of 135 peripheral blood samples, made up of 43 ophthalmopathy patients, 70 to 75 hyperthyroidism patients and about 17 progressor patients. General study outcomes and caveats: During validation, the model predicted progression to ophthalmopathy a median of around 6 months ahead of onset, with 70.59% sensitivity and roughly 72% specificity. Most expanded thyroid clonotypes (frequency above 0.001) were also found in blood, which suggests that blood repertoires may mirror thyroid immune responses. A 13 V-J signature model separated ophthalmopathy from stable hyperthyroidism, with approximately 87% sensitivity and around 84% specificity in cross-validation and 80%/75% in testing. No statistical method was used to set the sample size in advance, and investigators knew the group allocation.

This clonotype occurred many times. Its specific antigen is unknown. It has no much larger one-base neighbor in the sample; base qualities were not kept. Ophthalmopathy patients had moderately to severely active disease, with a Clinical Activity Score of 3 or more, a NOSPECS grade of 4 or more, and a disease duration of less than 3 months. The study excluded patients with uncontrolled infections, other autoimmune diseases, pregnancy or lactation. Clinical symptoms, serum thyroxine and TRAb, thyroid ultrasound, and orbital computed tomography formed the basis for the diagnoses. PBMCs were separated from over 9 ml of fresh peripheral blood using Ficoll-Paque density gradient centrifugation. Total RNA was extracted using Trizol reagent, and RNA quality was assessed on an Agilent 2100 Bioanalyzer. Amplification of TCR beta CDR3 regions was carried out from RNA transcripts. For the first round of RT-PCR on the TCR CDR3, the HTBI primer set was used together with the Qiagen OneStep RT-PCR kit. Libraries were constructed in a second round of multiplex PCR, after which size selection and purification were performed. Paired-end sequencing of the libraries was performed with 100 bp reads on an Illumina HiSeq2000. The paper's processing steps were these. Raw data were processed with SOAPnuke, discarding reads with adapters, uncalled bases, mean Phred below 15, or no exact constant-primer or identifier match. High-quality paired reads were merged using COPE v1.2.5, and each unique nucleotide sequence was defined as a clonotype. MiTCR v1.1 was used to align the clonotypes against IMGT TRBV, TRBD and TRBJ reference segments. The analysis was restricted to V-J combinations with a frequency above 0.0001, which together covered 98% to 99.2% of the repertoires. The TCS score was defined as F50 (clonal expansion) divided by E x V (chaos), with BLOSUM62-based TCRdist calculated between CDR3 peptides within each V-J. Welch's t-statistics and random forest reduced several hundred V-J features to under 15, which were used in a naive Bayes classifier (R e1071). The similarity between thyroid and blood repertoires was quantified using the Morisita-Horn index. TCRdb trimmed public reads at Q25 via fastp, called clones via MiXCR and kept in-frame beta chains. CDR3 protein sequences are deduplicated, and each keeps its most common genes and DNA. The V and J calls come from TCRdb's annotation, not from the publication. The sample has 45,000 to 75,000 distinct CDR3 sequences on record, around 50% of them singletons. Around 12% of the sample rests with the top ten.

From the cysteine up to the phenylalanine, the CDR3 has a length of 11 residues. Just the 33-base CDR3 DNA is kept, in frame starting at base 1. V loses 7 bases, J loses 11 bases, and the germline ends lie 14 bases apart. Sequences MDHEN (CDR1) and SYDVKM (CDR2) are obtained from the germline V gene. Sample: blood. The TCR was taken from a woman aged 30 to 39 with Graves' ophthalmopathy. The sequence links TRBV28 to TRBJ1-1; TRBD1 is a possible D gene, resting on 5 matching bases. In nucleotide form, the sequence is TGTGCCAGCATCACTCTCAAGGGGGCTTTCTTT. The encoded protein is CASITLKGAFF.